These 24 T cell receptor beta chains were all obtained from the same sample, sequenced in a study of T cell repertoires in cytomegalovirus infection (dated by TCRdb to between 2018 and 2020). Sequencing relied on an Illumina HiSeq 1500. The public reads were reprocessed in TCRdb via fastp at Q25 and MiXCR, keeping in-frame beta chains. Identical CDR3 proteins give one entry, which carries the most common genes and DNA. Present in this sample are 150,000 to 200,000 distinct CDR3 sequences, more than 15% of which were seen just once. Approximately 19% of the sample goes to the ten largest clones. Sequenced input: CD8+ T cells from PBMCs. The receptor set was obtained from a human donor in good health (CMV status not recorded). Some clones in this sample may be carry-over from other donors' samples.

The CDR3 region is CASSYSGVDQPQHF. In nucleotides, the CDR3 is TGTGCCAGCAGTTACTCGGGAGTGGATCAGCCCCAGCATTTT. V usage is TRBV6-5 and J usage is TRBJ1-5; no clear D. V was shortened by 0 bases and J by 5 bases, with 8 bases between the two germline ends. From germline, CDR1 is MNHEY and CDR2 SVGAGI. The CDR3 is 14 residues long.

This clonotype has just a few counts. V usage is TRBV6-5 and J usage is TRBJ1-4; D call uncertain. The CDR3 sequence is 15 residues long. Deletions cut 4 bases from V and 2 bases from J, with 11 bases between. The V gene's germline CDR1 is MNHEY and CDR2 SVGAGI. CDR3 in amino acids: CASSWKDGTNEKLFF. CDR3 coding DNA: TGTGCCAGCAGTTGGAAGGACGGGACTAATGAAAAACTGTTTTTT.

For the CDR3, the DNA is TGTGCCAGCATCCCACTGTCCCCGTCCACAGATACGCAGTATTTT. Translating it yields CASIPLSPSTDTQYF. The gene calls are TRBV7-9 and TRBJ2-3; D is undetermined. Trimming stripped 7 bases from V and 2 bases from J, with 16 bases between. CDR1 and CDR2 (germline): SEHNR, FQNEAQ (reference sequence). The CDR3 has 15 amino acids.

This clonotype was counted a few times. DNA for the CDR3: TGTGCCAGCAGCTTGAAGGGGATTCTCACAGATACGCAGTATTTT. Its protein is CASSLKGILTDTQYF. The chain uses TRBV7-6 and TRBJ2-3, with a possible D match to TRBD1 (5 bases). CDR1 and CDR2 from the germline V gene are SGHVS and FNYEAQ. The V end was cut by 3 bases, the J end by 2 bases, with 12 bases between. This CDR3 has 15 amino acids.

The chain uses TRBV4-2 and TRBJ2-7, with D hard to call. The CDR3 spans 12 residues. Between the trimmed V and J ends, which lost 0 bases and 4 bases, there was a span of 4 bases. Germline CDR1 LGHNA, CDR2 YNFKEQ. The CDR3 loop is CASSQEGYEQYF. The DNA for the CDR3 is TGTGCCAGCAGCCAAGAGGGGTACGAGCAGTACTTC.

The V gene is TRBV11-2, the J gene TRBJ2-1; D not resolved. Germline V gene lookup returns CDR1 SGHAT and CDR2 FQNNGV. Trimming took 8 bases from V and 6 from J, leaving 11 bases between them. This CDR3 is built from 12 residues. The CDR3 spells CASEYSTNEQFF. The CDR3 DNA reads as TGTGCCAGCGAGTACTCGACCAATGAGCAGTTCTTC. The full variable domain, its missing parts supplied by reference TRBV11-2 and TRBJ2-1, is EAGVAQSPRYKIIEKRQSVAFWCNPISGHATLYWYQQILGQGPKLLIQFQNNGVVDDSQLPKDRFSAERLKGVDSTLKIQPAKLEDSAVYLCASEYSTNEQFFGPGTRLTVL.

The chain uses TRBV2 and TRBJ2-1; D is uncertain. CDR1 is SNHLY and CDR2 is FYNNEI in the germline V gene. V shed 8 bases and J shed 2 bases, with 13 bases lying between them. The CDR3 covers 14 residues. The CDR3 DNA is TGTGCCAGCCGAAGTCCGTCAACCTACAATGAGCAGTTCTTC. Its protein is CASRSPSTYNEQFF. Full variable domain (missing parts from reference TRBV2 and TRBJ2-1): EPEVTQTPSHQVTQMGQEVILRCVPISNHLYFYWYRQILGQKVEFLVSFYNNEISEKSEIFDDQFSVERPDGSNFTLKIRSTKLEDSAMYFCASRSPSTYNEQFFGPGTRLTVL.

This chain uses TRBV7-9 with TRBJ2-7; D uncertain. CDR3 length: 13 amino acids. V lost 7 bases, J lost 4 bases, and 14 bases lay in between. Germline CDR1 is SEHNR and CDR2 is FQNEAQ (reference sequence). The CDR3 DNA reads TGTGCCAGCACCCCGGTAGACGGGTACGAGCAGTACTTC. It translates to CASTPVDGYEQYF.

CDR3 amino acids: CASRPTERGLYEQYF. For the CDR3, the DNA is TGTGCCAGCAGACCTACCGAGAGGGGGCTCTACGAGCAGTACTTC. The V call is TRBV6-6, the J call TRBJ2-7; 7 nucleotides match TRBD1. There are 15 residues in the CDR3. J lost 3 bases, V lost 6 bases, and 11 bases had no gene match. CDR1 and CDR2 (germline): MNHNY, SVGAGI (reference sequence).

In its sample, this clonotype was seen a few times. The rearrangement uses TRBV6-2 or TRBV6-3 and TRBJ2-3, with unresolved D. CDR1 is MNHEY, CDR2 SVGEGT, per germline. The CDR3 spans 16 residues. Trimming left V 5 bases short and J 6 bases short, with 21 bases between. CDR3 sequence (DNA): TGTGCCAGCAGTCCAGACTTGGTATGGCCGGCCGATACGCAGTATTTT. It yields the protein CASSPDLVWPADTQYF.

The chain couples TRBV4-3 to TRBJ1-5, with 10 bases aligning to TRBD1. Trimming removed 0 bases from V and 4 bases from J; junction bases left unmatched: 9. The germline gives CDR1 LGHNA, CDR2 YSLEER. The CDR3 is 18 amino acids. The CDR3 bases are TGCGCCAGCAGCCAAGAACCATGGCCGGGACAGGGGAATCAGCCCCAGCATTTT. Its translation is CASSQEPWPGQGNQPQHF.

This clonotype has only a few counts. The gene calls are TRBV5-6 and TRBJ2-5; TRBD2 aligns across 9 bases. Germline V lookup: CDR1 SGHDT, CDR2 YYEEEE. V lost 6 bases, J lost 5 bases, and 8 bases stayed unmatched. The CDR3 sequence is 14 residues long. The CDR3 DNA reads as TGTGCCAGCAACGCCATAGCGGGAGTCGAGACCCAGTACTTC. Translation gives CASNAIAGVETQYF.

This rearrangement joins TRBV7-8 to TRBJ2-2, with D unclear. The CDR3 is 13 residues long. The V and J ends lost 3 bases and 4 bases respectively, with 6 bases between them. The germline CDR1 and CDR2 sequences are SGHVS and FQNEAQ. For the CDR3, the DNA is TGTGCCAGCAGCTTCGGAAGCACCGGGGAGCTGTTTTTT. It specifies CASSFGSTGELFF.

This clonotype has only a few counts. Here the CDR3 reads CASSYDVSLNTEAFF. The CDR3 DNA follows: TGTGCCAGCAGTTACGATGTCAGTCTGAACACTGAAGCTTTCTTT. The rearrangement links TRBV6-5 to TRBJ1-1; D uncertain. The CDR3 runs to 15 residues. Trimming took 2 bases from V and 0 from J, leaving 10 bases between them. Germline-derived CDR1 and CDR2 are MNHEY and SVGAGI.

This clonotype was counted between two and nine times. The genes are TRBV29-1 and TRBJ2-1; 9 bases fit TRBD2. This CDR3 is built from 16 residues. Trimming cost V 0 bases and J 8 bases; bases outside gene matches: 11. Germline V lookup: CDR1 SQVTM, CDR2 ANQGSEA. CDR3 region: CSVEDLAGPILDEQFF. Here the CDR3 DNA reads TGCAGCGTTGAAGATCTAGCGGGGCCAATCTTGGATGAGCAGTTCTTC.

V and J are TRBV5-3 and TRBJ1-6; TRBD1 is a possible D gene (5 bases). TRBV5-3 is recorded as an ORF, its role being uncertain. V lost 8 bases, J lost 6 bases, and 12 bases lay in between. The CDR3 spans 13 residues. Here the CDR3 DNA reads TGTGCCAGCGGGGACGAATCTAATTCACCCCTCCACTTT. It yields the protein CASGDESNSPLHF.

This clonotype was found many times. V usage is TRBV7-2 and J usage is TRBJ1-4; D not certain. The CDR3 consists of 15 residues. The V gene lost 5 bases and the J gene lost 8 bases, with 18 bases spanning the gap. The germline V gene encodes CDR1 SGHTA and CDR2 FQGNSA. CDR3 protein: CASSLDLVLGEKLFF. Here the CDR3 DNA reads TGTGCCAGCAGCCTGGACTTGGTCCTCGGGGAAAAACTGTTTTTT.

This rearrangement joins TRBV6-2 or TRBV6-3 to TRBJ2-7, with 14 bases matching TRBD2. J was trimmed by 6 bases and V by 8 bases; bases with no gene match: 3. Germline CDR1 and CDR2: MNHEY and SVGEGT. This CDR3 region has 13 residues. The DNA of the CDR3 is TGTGCCAGCGGACTAGCGGGAGGAGGCGAGCAGTACTTC. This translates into CASGLAGGGEQYF.

Here the CDR3 DNA reads TGTGCCAGCAGCCCCCGGGACAGGGCCACCTACGAGCAGTACTTC. Its protein product is CASSPRDRATYEQYF. J is TRBJ2-7 and V is TRBV7-2; the match to TRBD1 covers 9 bases. CDR1 and CDR2 (germline): SGHTA, FQGNSA. With 5 bases clipped from V and 2 bases from J, the junction kept 7 bases outside the gene matches. The CDR3 has 15 amino acids.

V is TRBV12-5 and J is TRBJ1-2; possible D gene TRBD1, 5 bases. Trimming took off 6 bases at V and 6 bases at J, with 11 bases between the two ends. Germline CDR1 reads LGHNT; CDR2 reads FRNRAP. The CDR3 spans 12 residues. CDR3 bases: TGTGCTAGTGGCGGGGCGAAGGATGGCTACACCTTC. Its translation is CASGGAKDGYTF.

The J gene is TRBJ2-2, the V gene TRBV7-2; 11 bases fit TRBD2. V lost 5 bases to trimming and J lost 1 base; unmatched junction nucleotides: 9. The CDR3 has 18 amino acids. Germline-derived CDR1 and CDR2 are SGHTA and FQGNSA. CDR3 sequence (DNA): TGTGCCAGCAGCCCCCATGCTAGCGGGGGGTTGAACACCGGGGAGCTGTTTTTT. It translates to CASSPHASGGLNTGELFF.

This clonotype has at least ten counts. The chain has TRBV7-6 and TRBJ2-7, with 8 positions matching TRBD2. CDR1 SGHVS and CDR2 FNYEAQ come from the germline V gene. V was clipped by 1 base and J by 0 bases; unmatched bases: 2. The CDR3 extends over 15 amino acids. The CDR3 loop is CASSLGAGGSYEQYF. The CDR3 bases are TGTGCCAGCAGCTTAGGTGCGGGAGGCTCCTACGAGCAGTACTTC.

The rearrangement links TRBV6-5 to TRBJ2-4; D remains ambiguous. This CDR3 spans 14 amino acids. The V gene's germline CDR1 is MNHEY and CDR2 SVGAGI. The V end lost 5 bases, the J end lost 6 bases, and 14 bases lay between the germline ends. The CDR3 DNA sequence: TGTGCCAGCAGTCTCAAAGTGACGGGAAACATTCAGTACTTC. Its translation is CASSLKVTGNIQYF.

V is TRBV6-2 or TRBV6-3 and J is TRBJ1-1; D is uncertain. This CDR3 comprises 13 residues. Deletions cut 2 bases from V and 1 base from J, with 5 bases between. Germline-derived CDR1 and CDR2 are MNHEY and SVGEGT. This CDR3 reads CASSYGWNTEAFF. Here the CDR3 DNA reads TGTGCCAGCAGTTACGGGTGGAACACTGAAGCTTTCTTT.